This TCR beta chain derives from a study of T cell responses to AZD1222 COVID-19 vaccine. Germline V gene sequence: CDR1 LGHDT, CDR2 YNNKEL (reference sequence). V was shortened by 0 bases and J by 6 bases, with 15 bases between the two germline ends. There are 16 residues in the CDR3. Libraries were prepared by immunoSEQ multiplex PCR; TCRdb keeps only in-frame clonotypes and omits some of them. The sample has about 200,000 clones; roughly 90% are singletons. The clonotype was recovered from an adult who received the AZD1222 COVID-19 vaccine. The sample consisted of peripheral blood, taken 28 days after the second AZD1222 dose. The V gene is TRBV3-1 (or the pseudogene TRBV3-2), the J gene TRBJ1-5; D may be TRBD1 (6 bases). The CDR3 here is CASSQDPRGGSQPQHF. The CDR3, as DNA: TGTGCCAGCAGCCAAGATCCCAGGGGCGGGAGTCAGCCCCAGCATTTT.